This T cell receptor (beta chain) appears in the sequencing data of a study of shared clonotypes between healthy human individuals. Across the study: Donors had three CD4 naive, three CD4 memory, two CD8 naive and one CD8 memory plate apiece. Overall study results and limits: Sequencing depth was a factor that was expected to affect clonotype sharing among donors. Represented diversity (both genetic and exposure-history) was limited by the small number of donors.

The study drew its donors from healthy HIV-negative adults without recent acute infections or vaccinations. Concerning this clone: Its antigen is not known.

TCRdb's copy holds only in-frame clones and misses some; the assay was immunoSEQ multiplex PCR. The sample lists 1 million to 1.3 million clones, approximately 80% seen once, with more than 0.55% in the top ten. This clonotype was obtained from a man in his late teens or twenties in good health. Some clones in this sample may be carry-over from other donors' samples. Sequenced: memory CD4+ T cells from PBMCs. Subset of the sample: CD45RA-negative fraction.

DNA of the CDR3: TGTGCCAGCAGTTATGGGCGGACTAACTATGGCTACACCTTC. This encodes CASSYGRTNYGYTF. This chain joins TRBV6-5 and TRBJ1-2, with no clear D. The germline CDR1 and CDR2 sequences are MNHEY and SVGAGI. The CDR3 sequence is 14 residues long. V gave up 3 bases and J gave up 0 bases, with 8 bases separating them.